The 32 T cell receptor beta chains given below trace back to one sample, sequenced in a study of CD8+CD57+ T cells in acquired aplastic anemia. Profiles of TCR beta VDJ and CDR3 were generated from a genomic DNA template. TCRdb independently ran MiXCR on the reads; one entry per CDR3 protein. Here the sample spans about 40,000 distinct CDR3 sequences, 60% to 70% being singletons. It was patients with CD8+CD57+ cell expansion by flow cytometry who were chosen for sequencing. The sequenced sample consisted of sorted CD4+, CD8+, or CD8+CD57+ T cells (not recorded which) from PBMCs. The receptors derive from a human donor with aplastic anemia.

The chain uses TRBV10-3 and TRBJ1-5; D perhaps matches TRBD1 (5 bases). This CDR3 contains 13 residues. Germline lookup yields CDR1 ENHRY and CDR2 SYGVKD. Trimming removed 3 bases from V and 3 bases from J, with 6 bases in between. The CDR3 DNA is TGTGCCATCAGTGACAGGGCCAATCAGCCCCAGCATTTT. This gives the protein CAISDRANQPQHF.

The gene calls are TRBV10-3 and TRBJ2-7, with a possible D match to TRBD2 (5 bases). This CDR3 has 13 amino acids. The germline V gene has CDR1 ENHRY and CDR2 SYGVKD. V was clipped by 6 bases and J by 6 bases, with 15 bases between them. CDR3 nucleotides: TGTGCCATCAGGGCGGGTGATTTTGTCGAGCAGTACTTC. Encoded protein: CAIRAGDFVEQYF.

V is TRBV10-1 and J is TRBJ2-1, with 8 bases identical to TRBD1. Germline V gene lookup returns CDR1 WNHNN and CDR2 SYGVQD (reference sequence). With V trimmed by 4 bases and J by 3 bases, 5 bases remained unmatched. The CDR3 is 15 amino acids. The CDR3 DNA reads TGCGCCAGCAGTGCCAGGGGGCTTGACTACAATGAGCAGTTCTTC. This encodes CASSARGLDYNEQFF.

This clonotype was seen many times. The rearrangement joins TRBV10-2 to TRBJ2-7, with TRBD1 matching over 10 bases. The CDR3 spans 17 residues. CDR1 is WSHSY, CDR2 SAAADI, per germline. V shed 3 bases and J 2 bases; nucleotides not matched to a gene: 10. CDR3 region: CASSDPDRGWVPYEQYF. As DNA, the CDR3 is TGCGCCAGCAGTGATCCGGACAGGGGGTGGGTCCCCTACGAGCAGTACTTC.

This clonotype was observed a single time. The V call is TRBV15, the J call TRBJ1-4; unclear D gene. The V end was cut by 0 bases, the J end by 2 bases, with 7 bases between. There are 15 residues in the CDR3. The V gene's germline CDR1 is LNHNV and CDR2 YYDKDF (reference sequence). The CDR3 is CATSREGLTNEKLFF. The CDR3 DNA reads TGTGCCACCAGCAGAGAGGGCCTCACTAATGAAAAACTGTTTTTT.

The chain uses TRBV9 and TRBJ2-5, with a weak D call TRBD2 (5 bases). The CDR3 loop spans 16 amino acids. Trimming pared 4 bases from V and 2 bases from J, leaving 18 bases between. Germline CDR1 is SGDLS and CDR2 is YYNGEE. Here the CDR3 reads CASSLPSEGLQETQYF. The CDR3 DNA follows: TGTGCCAGCAGCCTACCCAGCGAGGGCCTACAAGAGACCCAGTACTTC. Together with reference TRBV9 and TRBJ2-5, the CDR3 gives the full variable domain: DSGVTQTPKHLITATGQRVTLRCSPRSGDLSVYWYQQSLDQGLQFLIQYYNGEERAKGNILERFSAQQFPDLHSELNLSSLELGDSALYFCASSLPSEGLQETQYFGPGTRLLVL.

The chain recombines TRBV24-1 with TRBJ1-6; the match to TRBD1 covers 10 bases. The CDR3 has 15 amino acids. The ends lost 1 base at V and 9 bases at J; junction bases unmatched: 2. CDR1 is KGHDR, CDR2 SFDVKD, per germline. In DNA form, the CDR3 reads TGTGCCACCAGTGATTTCGACAGGGGGCCTTCACCCCTCCACTTT. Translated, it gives CATSDFDRGPSPLHF.

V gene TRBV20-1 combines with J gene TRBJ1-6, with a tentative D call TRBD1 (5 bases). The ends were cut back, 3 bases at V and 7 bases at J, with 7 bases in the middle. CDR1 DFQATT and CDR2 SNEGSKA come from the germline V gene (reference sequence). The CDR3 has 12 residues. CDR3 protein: CSARAGNSPLHF. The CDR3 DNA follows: TGCAGTGCTAGGGCAGGGAATTCACCCCTCCACTTT.

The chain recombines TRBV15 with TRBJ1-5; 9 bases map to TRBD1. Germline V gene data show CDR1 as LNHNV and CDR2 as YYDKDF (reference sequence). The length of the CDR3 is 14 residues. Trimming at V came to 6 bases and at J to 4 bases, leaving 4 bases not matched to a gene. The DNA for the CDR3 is TGTGCCACCAGTAACAGGGGGCCGAATCAGCCCCAGCATTTT. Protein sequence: CATSNRGPNQPQHF.

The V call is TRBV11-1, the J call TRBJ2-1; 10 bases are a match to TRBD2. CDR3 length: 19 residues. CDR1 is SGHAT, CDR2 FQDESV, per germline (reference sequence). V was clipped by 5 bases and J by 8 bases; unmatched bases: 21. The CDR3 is CASSVMGRGEREGLYEQFF. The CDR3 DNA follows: TGTGCCAGCAGCGTCATGGGACGGGGCGAGCGGGAGGGCCTCTATGAGCAGTTCTTC. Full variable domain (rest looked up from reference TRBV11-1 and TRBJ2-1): EAEVAQSPRYKITEKSQAVAFWCDPISGHATLYWYRQILGQGPELLVQFQDESVVDDSQLPKDRFSAERLKGVDSTLKIQPAELGDSAMYLCASSVMGRGEREGLYEQFFGPGTRLTVL.

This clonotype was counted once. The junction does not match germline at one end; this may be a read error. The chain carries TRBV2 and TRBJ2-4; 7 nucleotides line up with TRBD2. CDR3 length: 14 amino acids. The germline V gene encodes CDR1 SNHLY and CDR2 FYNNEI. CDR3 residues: CASREDGRGNIQYF. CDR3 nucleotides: TGTGCCAGCAGAGAAGATGGGAGGGGAAACATTCAGTACTTC.

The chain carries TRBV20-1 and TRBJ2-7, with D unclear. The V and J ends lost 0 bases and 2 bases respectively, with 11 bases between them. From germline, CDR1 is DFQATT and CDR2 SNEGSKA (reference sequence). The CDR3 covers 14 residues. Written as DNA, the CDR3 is TGCAGTGCTAGAGAGACGGGTGGGCCCTACGAGCAGTACTTC. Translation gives CSARETGGPYEQYF.

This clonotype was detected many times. The CDR3 bases are TGTGCCAGCAGCTTAACGGTCCGGGACACCGGGGAGCTGTTTTTT. This codes for CASSLTVRDTGELFF. The genes are TRBV7-8 and TRBJ2-2, with unresolved D. This CDR3 spans 15 amino acids. The V gene's germline CDR1 is SGHVS and CDR2 FQNEAQ. V was shortened by 2 bases and J by 3 bases, with 10 bases between the two germline ends.

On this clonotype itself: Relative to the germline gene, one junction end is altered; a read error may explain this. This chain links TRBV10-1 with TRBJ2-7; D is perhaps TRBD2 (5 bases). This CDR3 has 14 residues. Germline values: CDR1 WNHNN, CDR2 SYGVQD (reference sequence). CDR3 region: CASSESSETGELYF. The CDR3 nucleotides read TGCGCCAGCAGTGAGTCGTCGGAGACCGGGGAGCTGTACTTC.

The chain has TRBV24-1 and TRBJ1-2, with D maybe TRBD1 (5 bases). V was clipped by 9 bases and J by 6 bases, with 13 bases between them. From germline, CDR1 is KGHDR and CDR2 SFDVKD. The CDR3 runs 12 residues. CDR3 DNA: TGTGCCACCTCGGTAGGGGAGGATGGCTACACCTTC. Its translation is CATSVGEDGYTF.

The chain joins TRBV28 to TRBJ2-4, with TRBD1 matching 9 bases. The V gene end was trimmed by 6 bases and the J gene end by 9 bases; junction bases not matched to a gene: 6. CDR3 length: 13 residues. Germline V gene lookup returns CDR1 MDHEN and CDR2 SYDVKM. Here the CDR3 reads CASSNRGLGIQYF. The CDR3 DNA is TGTGCCAGCAGCAACAGGGGGCTGGGCATTCAGTACTTC.

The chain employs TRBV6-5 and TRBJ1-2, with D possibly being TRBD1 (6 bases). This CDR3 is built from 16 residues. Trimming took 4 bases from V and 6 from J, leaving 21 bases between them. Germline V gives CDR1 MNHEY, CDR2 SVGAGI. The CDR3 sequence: CASSFPIGQQVDGYTF. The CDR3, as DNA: TGTGCCAGCAGTTTCCCTATTGGACAGCAGGTAGATGGCTACACCTTC.

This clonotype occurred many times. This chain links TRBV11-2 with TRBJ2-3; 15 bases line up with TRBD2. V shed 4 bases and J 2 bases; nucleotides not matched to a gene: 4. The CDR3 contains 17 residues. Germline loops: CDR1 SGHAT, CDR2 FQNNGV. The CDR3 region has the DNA TGTGCCAGCAGCTCTGGACTAGCGGGGGGGTCCACAGATACGCAGTATTTT. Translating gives CASSSGLAGGSTDTQYF.

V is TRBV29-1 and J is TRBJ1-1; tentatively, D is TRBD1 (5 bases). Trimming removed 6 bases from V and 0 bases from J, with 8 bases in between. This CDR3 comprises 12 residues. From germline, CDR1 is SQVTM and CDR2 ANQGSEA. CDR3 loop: CSVGGVNTEAFF. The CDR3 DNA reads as TGCAGCGTGGGGGGGGTGAACACTGAAGCTTTCTTT.

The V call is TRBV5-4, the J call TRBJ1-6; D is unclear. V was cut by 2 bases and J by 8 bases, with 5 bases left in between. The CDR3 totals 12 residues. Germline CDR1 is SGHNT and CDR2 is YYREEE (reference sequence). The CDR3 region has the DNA TGTGCCAGCAGCTTACGAGATTCACCCCTCCACTTT. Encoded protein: CASSLRDSPLHF. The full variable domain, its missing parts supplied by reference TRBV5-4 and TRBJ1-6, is ETGVTQSPTHLIKTRGQQVTLRCSSQSGHNTVSWYQQALGQGPQFIFQYYREEENGRGNFPPRFSGLQFPNYSSELNVNALELDDSALYLCASSLRDSPLHFGNGTRLTVT.

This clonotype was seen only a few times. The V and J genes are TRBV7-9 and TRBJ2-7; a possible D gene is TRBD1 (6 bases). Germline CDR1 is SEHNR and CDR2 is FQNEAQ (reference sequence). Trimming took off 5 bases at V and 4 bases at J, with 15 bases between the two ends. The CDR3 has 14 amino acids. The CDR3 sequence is CASSPQGKGYEQYF. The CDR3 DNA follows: TGTGCCAGCAGCCCACAGGGAAAGGGATACGAGCAGTACTTC.

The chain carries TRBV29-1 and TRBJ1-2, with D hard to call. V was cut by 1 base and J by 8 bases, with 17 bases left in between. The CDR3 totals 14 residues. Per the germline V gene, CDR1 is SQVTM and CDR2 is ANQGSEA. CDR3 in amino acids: CSVEGGRGVGGYTF. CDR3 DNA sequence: TGCAGCGTTGAAGGGGGTAGAGGAGTCGGGGGCTACACCTTC.

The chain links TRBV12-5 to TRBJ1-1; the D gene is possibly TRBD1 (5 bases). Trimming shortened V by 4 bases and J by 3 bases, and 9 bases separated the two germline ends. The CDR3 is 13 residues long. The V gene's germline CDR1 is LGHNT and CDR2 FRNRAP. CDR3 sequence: CASGSRGDTEAFF. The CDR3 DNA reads TGTGCTAGTGGTTCGCGGGGCGACACTGAAGCTTTCTTT.

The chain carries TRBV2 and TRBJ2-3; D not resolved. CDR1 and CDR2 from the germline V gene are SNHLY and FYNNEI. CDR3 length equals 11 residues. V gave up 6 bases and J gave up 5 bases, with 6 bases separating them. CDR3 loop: CASRVEDTQYF. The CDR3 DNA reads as TGTGCCAGCAGGGTAGAAGATACGCAGTATTTT. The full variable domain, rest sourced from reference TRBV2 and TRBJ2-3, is EPEVTQTPSHQVTQMGQEVILRCVPISNHLYFYWYRQILGQKVEFLVSFYNNEISEKSEIFDDQFSVERPDGSNFTLKIRSTKLEDSAMYFCASRVEDTQYFGPGTRLTVL.

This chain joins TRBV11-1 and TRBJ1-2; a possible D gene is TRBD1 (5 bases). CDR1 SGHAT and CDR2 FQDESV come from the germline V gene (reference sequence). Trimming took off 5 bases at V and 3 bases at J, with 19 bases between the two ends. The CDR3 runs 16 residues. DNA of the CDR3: TGTGCCAGCAGCATAACCGGGACCCGCACGGACTATGGCTACACCTTC. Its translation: CASSITGTRTDYGYTF.

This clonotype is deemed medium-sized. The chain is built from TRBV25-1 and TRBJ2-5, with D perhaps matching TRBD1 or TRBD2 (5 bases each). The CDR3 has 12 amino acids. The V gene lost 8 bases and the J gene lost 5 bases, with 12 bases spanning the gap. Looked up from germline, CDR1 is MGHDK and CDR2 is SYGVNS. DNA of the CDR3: TGTGCCAGCGAGAGGGGAAGGGAGACCCAGTACTTC. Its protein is CASERGRETQYF. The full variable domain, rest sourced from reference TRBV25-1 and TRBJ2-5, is EADIYQTPRYLVIGTGKKITLECSQTMGHDKMYWYQQDPGMELHLIHYSYGVNSTEKGDLSSESTVSRIRTEHFPLTLESARPSHTSQYLCASERGRETQYFGPGTRLLVL.

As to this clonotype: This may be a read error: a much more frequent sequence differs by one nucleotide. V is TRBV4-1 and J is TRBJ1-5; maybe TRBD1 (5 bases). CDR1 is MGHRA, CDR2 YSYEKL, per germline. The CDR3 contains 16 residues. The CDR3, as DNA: TGCGCCAGCGGCCAGGAACAGGTAGAAGGGTATCAGCCCCAGCATTTT. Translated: CASGQEQVEGYQPQHF.

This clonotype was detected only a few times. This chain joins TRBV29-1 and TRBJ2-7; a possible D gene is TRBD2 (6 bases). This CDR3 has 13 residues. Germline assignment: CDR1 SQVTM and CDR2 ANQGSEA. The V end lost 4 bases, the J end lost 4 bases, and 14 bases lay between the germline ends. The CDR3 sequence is CSVAPKEGYEQYF. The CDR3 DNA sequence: TGCAGCGTTGCCCCCAAGGAGGGGTACGAGCAGTACTTC.

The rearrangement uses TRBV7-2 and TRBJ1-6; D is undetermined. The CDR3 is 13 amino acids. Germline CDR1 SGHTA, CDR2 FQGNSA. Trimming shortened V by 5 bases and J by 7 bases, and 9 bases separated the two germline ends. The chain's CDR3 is CASSRPGNSPLHF. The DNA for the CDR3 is TGTGCCAGCAGCAGACCTGGGAATTCACCCCTCCACTTT.

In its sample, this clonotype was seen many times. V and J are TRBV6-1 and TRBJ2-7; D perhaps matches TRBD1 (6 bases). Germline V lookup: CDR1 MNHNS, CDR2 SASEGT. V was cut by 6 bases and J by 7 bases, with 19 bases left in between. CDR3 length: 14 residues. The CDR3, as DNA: TGTGCCAGCAGCATAAACAGGGACCTGGGGGAGCAGTACTTC. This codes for CASSINRDLGEQYF.

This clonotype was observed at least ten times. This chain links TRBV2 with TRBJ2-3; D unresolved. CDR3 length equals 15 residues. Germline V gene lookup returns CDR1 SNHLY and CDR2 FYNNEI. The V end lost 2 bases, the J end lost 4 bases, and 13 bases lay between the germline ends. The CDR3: CASSESAPGADTQYF. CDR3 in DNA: TGTGCCAGCAGTGAATCGGCTCCTGGAGCAGATACGCAGTATTTT.

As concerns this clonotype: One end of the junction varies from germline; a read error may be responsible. The CDR3: CSARDSVMVNQPRHF. As DNA, the CDR3 is TGCAGTGCTAGAGACTCCGTTATGGTCAATCAACCCCGGCATTTT. The chain links TRBV20-1 to TRBJ1-5; D not resolved. There are 15 residues in the CDR3. Per the germline V gene, CDR1 is DFQATT and CDR2 is SNEGSKA (reference sequence).